This T cell receptor beta chain was documented in a study of cytomegalovirus exposure and HLA in healthy donors (dated by TCRdb to the late 2010s). Context from the whole study: An earlier analysis of 550 to 700 of the donors reported approximately 270 Gb of sequence data and some 120 million unique TCR beta sequences from 190 million or so T cells. An early release that covered 500 to 800 HLA-typed donors contained approximately 300 gigabases of sequencing data and 85 million to 100 million unique TCR sequences. Of the roughly 400 genotyped donors, about 80% fell in the genetic ancestry cluster associated with self-reported Caucasian donors. The study aimed to test whether signatures of past pathogen exposure could be identified by cataloging public T cell receptors. The study used immunosequencing to profile the T cell repertoires of hundreds of subjects and linked those repertoires to cytomegalovirus serostatus. A separate validation cohort of over 95 different subjects was used in addition to the approximately 640-subject first cohort. The study combined high-throughput TCR immunosequencing, statistical association of individual TCRs with disease status, and machine learning to predict cytomegalovirus infection status. To study patterns of TCR occurrence, a later analysis re-analyzed previously published TCR beta repertoires from several hundred donors and added high-resolution HLA genotyping. Rather than using new phenotypic data, the later analysis identified candidate immune exposures from TCR beta sequences and from how often those sequences occurred across donors. In an earlier analysis of over 550 of the donors, high-throughput TCR beta sequencing was used to judge whether each TCR beta V gene segment behaved as functional or pseudogenic. Alongside the repertoire data, information on donor age, sex, ethnicity and CMV serostatus was compiled. A later genetic analysis took genome-wide SNP genotypes for about 65% of the 666 donors and used that subset as a discovery cohort. Every repertoire in the discovery cohort had been generated on one and the same sequencing platform. HLA typing included class I and class II loci at four-digit resolution. Typing coverage differed by locus: A, B, C, DRB1 and DQB1 were typed in roughly 620-630 donors, DQA1 in about 550, DPA1 in approximately 610, and DPB1 in 472. Four or five DR-DQ haplotypes were handled as single units for association and clustering, since linkage in the cohort was strong. Among some 400 genotyped donors of the cohort, an average of approximately 240,000 unique TCR beta nucleotide sequences was sequenced per donor, of which roughly 17% were non-productive. What the research found in general, with its limitations: In a later analysis, the rate of TCR association differed among HLA loci, with DRB1 alleles having the most associated TCRs and HLA-C alleles having the fewest. A later genetic analysis reported fewer N-insertions in productive TCRs among donors in an Asian-associated ancestry cluster than the approximately 670-donor mean. In both the original and validation cohorts, the classifier was reported to diagnose cytomegalovirus status with high specificity and sensitivity. This cohort had only TCR beta chains sequenced, and the lack of alpha or paired-chain data limited which features could be detected. CMV serostatus was the only immune exposure information available for the cohort. Presence/absence analyses assumed roughly uniform sequencing depth across donors, an assumption that may not hold. Because HLA typing was unavailable for some donors at each locus, only the typed subset was used in association tests. A further reported finding was that TCR beta sequences accurately predicted the HLA-A and HLA-B alleles for most subjects in the first cohort. When HLA alleles, especially DR and DQ, strongly co-occurred, TCR associations were difficult to assign to individual alleles. In a later analysis, some 18,000 TCR beta sequences were associated with specific HLA alleles at a false discovery rate of 0.05. Most TCR sequences were observed very rarely across donors, whereas some public TCRs were present in many individuals. The study gave a list of roughly 150 TCR beta chains associated with cytomegalovirus. Broadly in line with IMGT annotations, most TCR beta V segments showed up in productive rearrangements about 87% or about 30% of the time in an earlier analysis of 450 to 600 of the donors. V-gene and J-gene trimming of TCR beta chains was associated with a missense DCLRE1C variant in a later genetic analysis, and the association was replicated in an independent cohort. A later analysis found that most CMV-associated TCR beta chains appeared HLA-restricted, with HLA associations seemingly driven largely by CMV exposure. In a later analysis, several top co-occurrence clusters were reported to appear linked to parvovirus B19, influenza, CMV and Epstein-Barr virus. It was suggested by the authors that the approach could potentially be generalized to other disease states and immunological phenotypes. A group of highly shared sequence variants was considered likely to be a technical artifact of the sequencing pipeline. In a later analysis, HLA-associated TCR beta chains were found to be more clonally expanded and to have lower generation probabilities than equally common non-associated chains. Because counts were too low, approximately 15 rarely observed V segments, including chromosome 9 orphons, were excluded from the earlier analysis of fewer than 650 of the donors. Correlated functional status among segregating V segments might reflect linkage disequilibrium, but an unknown experimental factor could not be ruled out. In vitro tests confirmed that a few of the cytomegalovirus-associated TCR beta chains recognize cytomegalovirus antigens.

In total, roughly 670 healthy bone marrow donors made up the cohort. At the time of sampling, every cohort member was nominally healthy, though immune exposures that went unrecorded were likely present. The donor was CMV seropositive and was included in the group of about 290 seropositive cohort members. Every donor gave a peripheral blood sample, and the peripheral blood mononuclear cells from that sample were used for TCR beta sequencing. Genomic DNA was extracted from the blood cell samples with the Qiagen DNeasy Blood Extraction Kit. Concerning this clone itself: Its antigen remains unidentified. No much larger clone is present one base from it, and per-base qualities are unavailable.

The method behind the library was the immunoSEQ multiplex PCR assay. For the multiplex PCR, a mixture combining 60 forward primers for TCR Vbeta segments and 13 reverse primers for TCR Jbeta segments was used. The CDR3 region of rearranged TCR beta genes was amplified from genomic DNA with a multiplex PCR assay. Amplified TCR beta libraries were sequenced as 87-base-pair reads on the Illumina HiSeq System. As for the authors' bioinformatics: A later analysis tallied 75 million to 95 million unique TCR beta chains across the 666 repertoires, and approximately 11 million of those chains were shared by two or more donors. A nearest-neighbor algorithm error-corrected the raw reads and collapsed the reads into unique sequences, merging closely related sequences to remove PCR and sequencing errors. CDR3 sequences were aligned to IMGT reference sequences to assign V, D and J gene segments. For a sequence to be retained, a match of at least six nucleotides to both a V gene segment and a J gene segment was required. Rearrangements were classified as productive when the CDR3 lacked stop codons and remained in frame with V and J, and all other rearrangements were classified as non-productive. CDR3 was defined by IMGT convention, running from the second conserved V-encoded cysteine to the conserved J-encoded phenylalanine. The earlier analysis of about 590 of the donors excluded sequences that lacked an unambiguous match to a single V gene segment. In an earlier analysis of roughly 500 of the donors, V segments were called functional above 56.7% productive rearrangements and were called segregating when the between-donor standard deviation exceeded 5%. A statistical classification framework was built to diagnose cytomegalovirus status from the catalog of TCR beta chain sequences. V and J gene assignment, in a later analysis, came from comparing TCR nucleotide sequences with IMGT/GENE-DB human TR gene sequences. The TCRdist pipeline was used in a later analysis to assign CDR3 sequences and most-parsimonious VDJ recombination scenarios. In a later analysis, every TCR beta chain was defined by the combination of its CDR3 amino acid sequence and its V-gene family, and reads without a unique V-gene family were dropped. In a later analysis, 450 to 600 highly shared, low-generation-probability nucleotide sequences were removed to address suspected cross-contamination and a sequencing artifact. In a later analysis, a clonal expansion index for each public chain was calculated from normalized within-repertoire ranks of inferred template counts. A later analysis computed generation probabilities with a VDJ recombination model fitted to out-of-frame rearrangements, and checked the results against IGoR. In a later analysis, TCR-TCR, TCR-HLA and TCR-CMV co-occurrence was scored with hypergeometric tests, and a repertoire-size bias correction was applied to TCR pairs. In a later analysis, false discovery rates were estimated by permuting HLA or CMV assignments 20 times. A later analysis grouped co-occurring TCRs with DBSCAN, adding TCRdist sequence similarity when clustering within HLA-allele-positive subsets. Repertoires with fewer than 30,000 or more than 120,000 public chains, plus five repertoires with anomalous nucleotide sharing, were excluded from co-occurrence clustering. TCRdb's version of the immuneACCESS table is confined to in-frame rearrangements and falls short of the full clone set. An unresolved V gene accounts for under half of the shortfall where checked; the remainder is of unknown origin. V, J and clone size derive from that table, while D and trimming were established from the DNA sequence. This sample comprises approximately 100,000 clones, about 80% of them detected only once. About a tenth of the sample goes to the ten largest clones.

The sequence was obtained from a man aged 18 to 30 in good health and CMV-seropositive. Sequencing used PBMCs.

The DNA sequence follows: TGTGCCAGCTCACCACCCGGGACAGGCGGTGGAAACACCATATATTTT. Translated, this gives CASSPPGTGGGNTIYF. Recombination joined TRBV18 with TRBJ1-3; 8 nucleotides in the junction match TRBD1. Inclusive of the bounding cysteine and phenylalanine, the CDR3 is 16 residues long. Left in the record is the CDR3 DNA by itself, 48 bases read in frame from the first base. Reading the germline V gene gives CDR1 KGHSH and CDR2 LQKENI. The germline V and J ends show losses of 0 bases and 3 bases respectively, and no gene match explains 4 bases of the junction.